Given below is one TCR beta chain in context. Its antigen is still unknown. The CDR3 sequence is 18 residues long. These data belong to a study of blood T cells in healthy people across ages. For the study at large: When template switching was applied, about one barcoded beta molecule was captured per two T cells.

Next came a second PCR, run for about 6 to 12 cycles, which used a sample-barcoded 5' primer along with a J-beta primer mix. TCRdb reprocessed the 5' RACE reads via MiXCR and lists one record per CDR3 protein. The repertoire holds around 670,000 distinct CDR3 sequences, with approximately 30% as singletons. Study-wide points: Any changes in expanded clonotypes were possibly confounded, as donor CMV status remained unknown. Conclusively comparing naive with antigen-experienced cells was impossible with unsorted PBMCs. Age showed a roughly linear inverse relationship with TCR beta diversity per million T cells.

V usage is TRBV21-1 and J usage is TRBJ1-4; TRBD1, the table's D call, lacks a check against the DNA. TRBV21-1 is reported as a pseudogene. The receptor comes from an elderly woman in good health. The specimen sequenced was blood. Here the CDR3 reads CASSARTGEHATNEKLFF. The CDR3 DNA follows: TGTGCCAGCAGCGCCAGGACAGGGGAACATGCAACTAATGAAAAACTGTTTTTT.